The 25 T cell receptor beta chains listed next were all sequenced from one sample in a study of cytomegalovirus exposure and HLA in healthy donors. The PCR ran on 60 Vbeta and 13 Jbeta primers. Method: immunoSEQ multiplex PCR; TCRdb's copy keeps in-frame clones and lacks some. Of around 120,000 clones listed, 70% to 80% are singletons. The sample consisted of PBMCs. These receptor sequences come from a woman aged 18 to 35 in good health and CMV-seronegative.

The chain employs TRBV30 and TRBJ2-2; TRBD2 is a possible D gene (5 bases). CDR1 is GTSNPN, CDR2 SVGIG, per germline (reference sequence). The CDR3 consists of 17 residues. The ends were cut back, 2 bases at V and 6 bases at J, with 22 bases in the middle. The CDR3 DNA reads as TGTGCCTGGAGTTTACCGGGCTCCGTCCCCGGGGCCGGGGAGCTGTTTTTT. Protein: CAWSLPGSVPGAGELFF.

The chain has TRBV2 and TRBJ2-5; no reliable D call. V shed 7 bases and J shed 5 bases, with 8 bases lying between them. There are 11 residues in the CDR3. Germline-derived CDR1 and CDR2 are SNHLY and FYNNEI. CDR3: CASTPRETQYF. DNA for the CDR3: TGTGCCAGCACCCCCAGGGAGACCCAGTACTTC.

The chain has TRBV7-9 and TRBJ1-5; 10 nucleotides line up with TRBD1. Trimming took 0 bases from V and 11 from J; bases not matched to a gene: 10. Germline V gene lookup returns CDR1 SEHNR and CDR2 FQNEAQ (reference sequence). This CDR3 has 16 residues. The CDR3 here is CASSLATGTGAATQHF. CDR3 bases: TGTGCCAGCAGCTTAGCGACCGGGACAGGGGCTGCGACCCAGCATTTT.

CDR3 DNA sequence: TGTGCCAGCCGCCGGAGCGCTGAAGCTTTCTTT. Protein sequence: CASRRSAEAFF. The chain uses TRBV6-1 and TRBJ1-1; D is unresolved. Trimming cost V 8 bases and J 6 bases, with 10 bases left between them. Germline-derived CDR1 and CDR2 are MNHNS and SASEGT. CDR3 size: 11 residues.

This clone was recorded only once. The V gene is TRBV6-5, the J gene TRBJ2-3; TRBD2 is a possible D gene (5 bases). V was trimmed by 2 bases and J by 1 base, leaving 7 bases between them. Germline values: CDR1 MNHEY, CDR2 SVGAGI. The CDR3 extends over 14 amino acids. This chain's CDR3 is CASSYGSGTDTQYF. Here the CDR3 DNA reads TGTGCCAGCAGTTACGGTAGCGGCACAGATACGCAGTATTTT.

This clone was seen a handful of times. This chain joins TRBV5-1 and TRBJ1-1, with D maybe TRBD1 (6 bases). With 6 bases removed from V and 0 bases from J, the gap between germline ends came to 15 bases. Germline assignment: CDR1 SGHRS and CDR2 YFSETQ. This CDR3 spans 15 amino acids. The CDR3 sequence is CASKTTGIMNTEAFF. The CDR3 coding sequence is TGCGCCAGCAAGACGACAGGTATCATGAACACTGAAGCTTTCTTT.

The chain is built from TRBV4-1 and TRBJ1-1, with a possible D match to TRBD1 (6 bases). The germline V gene has CDR1 MGHRA and CDR2 YSYEKL. With 2 bases removed from V and 6 bases from J, the gap between germline ends came to 16 bases. This CDR3 contains 15 residues. For the CDR3, the DNA is TGCGCCAGCAGCCAAACACCAGGGGCAAGTGCTGAAGCTTTCTTT. Translating gives CASSQTPGASAEAFF.

The chain combines TRBV5-1 with TRBJ1-2, with 10 bases aligning to TRBD1. With V trimmed by 0 bases and J by 5 bases, 13 bases remained unmatched. The CDR3 length is 18 residues. Germline-derived CDR1 and CDR2 are SGHRS and YFSETQ. CDR3 nucleotide sequence: TGCGCCAGCAGCTTGGAGTGGGGGACAGGGGTCCGAGGGTATGGCTACACCTTC. As protein: CASSLEWGTGVRGYGYTF.

Only a few counts were recorded for this clone. This chain joins TRBV6-1 and TRBJ1-1; no reliable D call. Germline CDR1 MNHNS, CDR2 SASEGT. The germline V and J ends were trimmed by 5 bases and 0 bases, with 7 bases remaining between them. The CDR3 length is 13 residues. In nucleotides, the CDR3 is TGTGCCAGCAGTTCTACAGTGAACACTGAAGCTTTCTTT. Residues: CASSSTVNTEAFF.

The chain carries TRBV19 and TRBJ2-1; the match to TRBD1 covers 7 bases. Germline V gene data show CDR1 as LNHDA and CDR2 as SQIVND (reference sequence). The CDR3 totals 14 residues. V lost 5 bases and J lost 8; bases outside the gene matches: 9. The CDR3 DNA follows: TGTGCCAGTAGTGCCCCGACAGGGCCGTATGAGCAGTTCTTC. It encodes CASSAPTGPYEQFF.

The chain has TRBV7-9 and TRBJ2-7; the match to TRBD1 covers 7 bases. V dropped 5 bases and J dropped 0; count of bases not matched to a gene: 4. The CDR3 is 14 amino acids. Germline lookup yields CDR1 SEHNR and CDR2 FQNEAQ (reference sequence). DNA for the CDR3: TGTGCCAGCAGCCTGGGACAGAGCTCCTACGAGCAGTACTTC. Amino acid sequence: CASSLGQSSYEQYF.

The V gene is TRBV28, the J gene TRBJ2-2; D possibly corresponds to TRBD2 (6 bases). This CDR3 spans 16 amino acids. CDR1 is MDHEN, CDR2 SYDVKM, per germline. CDR3 bases: TGTGCTGCGACCGGTAGCGGATTCGCGAACACCGGGGAGCTGTTTTTT. This translates into CAATGSGFANTGELFF. Full variable domain (remainder filled in from reference TRBV28 and TRBJ2-2): DVKVTQSSRYLVKRTGEKVFLECVQDMDHENMFWYRQDPGLGLRLIYFSYDVKMKEKGDIPEGYSVSREKKERFSLILESASTNQTSMYLCAATGSGFANTGELFFGEGSRLTVL.

The V call is TRBV19, the J call TRBJ1-5; no reliable D call. The germline V and J ends were trimmed by 1 base and 0 bases, with 7 bases remaining between them. The CDR3 has 15 residues. Germline lookup yields CDR1 LNHDA and CDR2 SQIVND (reference sequence). DNA of the CDR3: TGTGCCAGTAGTATAGGACAAGATAGCAATCAGCCCCAGCATTTT. This translates into CASSIGQDSNQPQHF.

This clone was seen a handful of times. This rearrangement joins TRBV4-2 to TRBJ1-1; a possible D gene is TRBD1 (5 bases). The CDR3 runs to 15 residues. Trimming shortened V by 4 bases and J by 5 bases, and 17 bases separated the two germline ends. Looked up from germline, CDR1 is LGHNA and CDR2 is YNFKEQ. The CDR3 DNA sequence: TGTGCCAGCAGCCCACAGGCGGAGGGGCGAACTGAAGCTTTCTTT. It translates to CASSPQAEGRTEAFF.

The chain combines TRBV5-6 with TRBJ2-4, with 13 bases fitting TRBD2. Germline V gives CDR1 SGHDT, CDR2 YYEEEE. V shed 4 bases and J 8 bases; nucleotides not matched to a gene: 12. This CDR3 is built from 17 residues. CDR3 residues: CASSRTSGGPHRDIQYF. The CDR3 DNA is TGTGCCAGCAGCCGGACTAGCGGGGGACCGCACCGGGACATTCAGTACTTC.

The chain has TRBV5-1 and TRBJ2-2; D unresolved. CDR3 length: 12 residues. Trimming shortened V by 3 bases and J by 7 bases, and 7 bases separated the two germline ends. In germline, CDR1 is SGHRS, CDR2 YFSETQ. In DNA form, the CDR3 reads TGCGCCAGCAGCTCCCCGGGCGGGGAGCTGTTTTTT. Its protein is CASSSPGGELFF. The variable domain in full, completed from reference TRBV5-1 and TRBJ2-2, reads KAGVTQTPRYLIKTRGQQVTLSCSPISGHRSVSWYQQTPGQGLQFLFEYFSETQRNKGNFPGRFSGRQFSNSRSEMNVSTLELGDSALYLCASSSPGGELFFGEGSRLTVL.

The chain employs TRBV5-1 and TRBJ1-1; D is uncertain. The CDR3 totals 15 residues. Looked up from germline, CDR1 is SGHRS and CDR2 is YFSETQ. The V gene lost 0 bases and the J gene lost 4 bases, with 13 bases spanning the gap. CDR3 amino acids: CASSLAPTRSTEAFF. Written as DNA, the CDR3 is TGCGCCAGCAGCTTGGCGCCCACTAGGAGCACTGAAGCTTTCTTT.

The CDR3 DNA reads as TGTGCCTGGAGTGTACAGGGGAGGATCTCCTACAATGAGCAGTTCTTC. Protein product: CAWSVQGRISYNEQFF. The V gene is TRBV30, the J gene TRBJ2-1; perhaps TRBD1 as D (7 bases). The CDR3 runs 16 residues. V gave up 0 bases and J gave up 0 bases, with 12 bases separating them. CDR1 and CDR2 (germline): GTSNPN, SVGIG (reference sequence).

This clone was observed a single time. V gene TRBV5-4 combines with J gene TRBJ1-2, with D possibly matching TRBD1 (6 bases). The CDR3 extends over 13 amino acids. V dropped 4 bases and J dropped 8 bases, with 15 bases sitting between them. Germline CDR1 is SGHNT and CDR2 is YYREEE (reference sequence). CDR3 sequence reads: CASSATGGNGYTF. The CDR3 DNA reads TGTGCCAGCAGCGCGACAGGAGGAAACGGCTACACCTTC.

This clone showed up just a few times. This rearrangement joins TRBV4-1 to TRBJ2-7; no reliable D call. CDR3 size: 13 residues. In germline, CDR1 is MGHRA, CDR2 YSYEKL. Trimming took off 0 bases at V and 3 bases at J, with 6 bases between the two ends. CDR3 DNA: TGCGCCAGCAGCCAAGAGGCTGGCTACGAGCAGTACTTC. This codes for CASSQEAGYEQYF.

CDR3 amino acids: CASRTGARDTQYF. The CDR3 bases are TGTGCCAGCCGGACAGGGGCGAGAGATACGCAGTATTTT. J is TRBJ2-3 and V is TRBV7-3; 9 bases map to TRBD1. The germline CDR1 and CDR2 sequences are SGHTA and FQGTGA. The V gene end was trimmed by 8 bases and the J gene end by 5 bases; junction bases not matched to a gene: 5. This CDR3 is built from 13 residues.

J is TRBJ2-1 and V is TRBV28, with unresolved D. The V end was cut by 1 base, the J end by 0 bases, with 7 bases between. The CDR3 sequence is 15 residues long. Germline lookup yields CDR1 MDHEN and CDR2 SYDVKM. The CDR3 DNA follows: TGTGCCAGCAGTTTATCCGGTAGCTCCTACAATGAGCAGTTCTTC. This codes for CASSLSGSSYNEQFF. Using reference TRBV28 and TRBJ2-1 for the parts outside the CDR3, the full variable domain is DVKVTQSSRYLVKRTGEKVFLECVQDMDHENMFWYRQDPGLGLRLIYFSYDVKMKEKGDIPEGYSVSREKKERFSLILESASTNQTSMYLCASSLSGSSYNEQFFGPGTRLTVL.

The chain combines TRBV5-1 with TRBJ1-2, with 9 bases fitting TRBD1. Losses at the gene ends were 4 bases for V and 6 bases for J; bases not matched to a gene: 4. Germline V gives CDR1 SGHRS, CDR2 YFSETQ. The CDR3 extends over 13 amino acids. CDR3 loop: CASSRDRVDGYTF. The CDR3 nucleotides are TGCGCCAGCAGCAGGGACAGGGTAGATGGCTACACCTTC.

The gene calls are TRBV2 and TRBJ1-1; 10 nucleotides match TRBD1. This CDR3 spans 14 amino acids. V shed 9 bases, J shed 4 bases, and the junction held 8 bases outside the gene matches. Germline V gene sequence: CDR1 SNHLY, CDR2 FYNNEI. The CDR3 here is CASRTGGLSTEAFF. DNA of the CDR3: TGTGCCAGTAGGACAGGGGGTTTGTCCACTGAAGCTTTCTTT.

V and J are TRBV5-1 and TRBJ2-1, with TRBD2 identical over 7 bases. Germline trimming cut 0 bases from V and 10 bases from J; bases unmatched to any gene: 4. Germline V gives CDR1 SGHRS, CDR2 YFSETQ. This CDR3 spans 13 amino acids. In DNA, the CDR3 is TGCGCCAGCAGCTTGGGGGGGGGACGGGAGCAGTTCTTC. It codes for CASSLGGGREQFF.